What follows are 14 T cell receptor beta chains derived from one specimen sequenced in a study of blood T cell repertoires in COVID-19. Method: immunoSEQ multiplex PCR; TCRdb's copy keeps in-frame clones and lacks some. The sample gives about 160,000 clones, around 82% of which show up once; around 18% is in the top ten. The specimen sequenced was PBMCs or T cells enriched from blood (not recorded which). The receptors stem from a man aged 60-69 years who had recovered from COVID-19.

In its sample, this clone was seen once. V usage is TRBV14 and J usage is TRBJ2-3; the D gene is possibly TRBD1 (6 bases). The V end was cut by 3 bases, the J end by 1 base, with 11 bases between. CDR3 size: 15 residues. CDR1 is SGHDN, CDR2 FVKESK, per germline. The CDR3 region is CASSQTGPRTDTQYF. Here the CDR3 DNA reads TGTGCCAGCAGCCAGACAGGCCCCCGCACAGATACGCAGTATTTT.

The rearrangement uses TRBV10-3 and TRBJ2-2, with D tentatively TRBD1 (6 bases). V gave up 4 bases and J gave up 4 bases, with 10 bases separating them. The CDR3 covers 14 residues. CDR1 and CDR2 from the germline V gene are ENHRY and SYGVKD. DNA of the CDR3: TGTGCCATCAGTGGGGACACCGGCACCGGGGAGCTGTTTTTT. It is translated as CAISGDTGTGELFF.

The chain joins TRBV21-1 to TRBJ2-1; TRBD1, the D gene given by the table, was not confirmed from the DNA. TRBV21-1 counts as a pseudogene. The CDR3 has 17 residues. CDR3 amino acids: CASSKEEKGQGKDEQFF. The CDR3 nucleotides read TGTGCCAGCAGCAAAGAGGAAAAGGGACAGGGTAAAGATGAGCAGTTCTTC.

V gene TRBV19 combines with J gene TRBJ1-1, with D hard to call. The CDR3 loop spans 14 amino acids. Trimming shortened V by 2 bases and J by 2 bases, and 9 bases separated the two germline ends. Germline CDR1 LNHDA, CDR2 SQIVND (reference sequence). Here the CDR3 DNA reads TGTGCCAGTAGTATACCCGGGAAAAACACTGAAGCTTTCTTT. Translation gives CASSIPGKNTEAFF.

The chain combines TRBV4-1 with TRBJ2-1, with 10 bases fitting TRBD2. V lost 4 bases to trimming and J lost 8 bases; unmatched junction nucleotides: 20. Looked up from germline, CDR1 is MGHRA and CDR2 is YSYEKL. The CDR3 spans 19 residues. Written as DNA, the CDR3 is TGCGCCAGCAGCCTAAGTGAGACTAGCGGGCTTGCTCGGGTCGATGAGCAGTTCTTC. Its protein product is CASSLSETSGLARVDEQFF.

This sequence joins TRBV9 and TRBJ2-1; maybe TRBD1 (5 bases). The CDR3 covers 18 residues. CDR1 and CDR2 from the germline V gene are SGDLS and YYNGEE. The ends were cut back, 4 bases at V and 0 bases at J, with 20 bases in the middle. DNA for the CDR3: TGTGCCAGCAGCCCAGGGCACGGCGGCCTTAGCTCCTACAATGAGCAGTTCTTC. It translates to CASSPGHGGLSSYNEQFF.

This clone was observed a single time. The rearrangement uses TRBV29-1 and TRBJ2-1; perhaps TRBD1 as D (6 bases). CDR1 is SQVTM, CDR2 ANQGSEA, per germline. V was pared by 3 bases and J by 0 bases, with 15 bases between. The length of the CDR3 is 16 residues. The CDR3 DNA reads as TGCAGCGTTGACCGGGACATAAATCTCTCCTACAATGAGCAGTTCTTC. Translation: CSVDRDINLSYNEQFF.

This sequence joins TRBV13 and TRBJ2-3; the match to TRBD2 covers 11 bases. CDR1 is PRHDT and CDR2 is FYEKMQ in the germline V gene (reference sequence). Trimming at V came to 1 base and at J to 6 bases, leaving 3 bases not matched to a gene. This CDR3 comprises 15 residues. In DNA, the CDR3 is TGTGCCAGCAGCTTAGTAGCGGGAGGGGTGGATACGCAGTATTTT. Translated, it gives CASSLVAGGVDTQYF.

The rearrangement links TRBV28 to TRBJ2-3; 8 bases align to TRBD2. This CDR3 has 15 residues. The junction had 7 bases not matched to a gene; V was cut back by 5 bases and J by 3 bases. Germline V gene lookup returns CDR1 MDHEN and CDR2 SYDVKM. The CDR3 reads CASSPRLASTDTQYF. Here the CDR3 DNA reads TGTGCCAGCAGTCCCAGACTAGCGTCGACAGATACGCAGTATTTT.

CDR3 residues: CASSLVGRSTQYF. The CDR3 DNA follows: TGCGCCAGCAGCTTGGTCGGGAGGAGTACGCAGTATTTT. The chain joins TRBV5-1 to TRBJ2-3; TRBD2 matches 7 bases. V shed 0 bases and J 8 bases; nucleotides not matched to a gene: 3. The CDR3 covers 13 residues. Germline V gene lookup returns CDR1 SGHRS and CDR2 YFSETQ. Drawing the rest from reference TRBV5-1 and TRBJ2-3, the complete variable domain is KAGVTQTPRYLIKTRGQQVTLSCSPISGHRSVSWYQQTPGQGLQFLFEYFSETQRNKGNFPGRFSGRQFSNSRSEMNVSTLELGDSALYLCASSLVGRSTQYFGPGTRLTVL.

V gene TRBV4-2 combines with J gene TRBJ1-5, with 11 nucleotides matching TRBD1. The CDR3 length is 17 residues. Germline CDR1 and CDR2: LGHNA and YNFKEQ. V lost 3 bases to trimming and J lost 6 bases; unmatched junction nucleotides: 10. The CDR3 DNA follows: TGTGCCAGCAGCCACCCCCCCGGGACAGGGGGTTTTCAGCCCCAGCATTTT. Encoded protein: CASSHPPGTGGFQPQHF.

This sequence joins TRBV18 and TRBJ2-7; D unresolved. Germline loops: CDR1 KGHSH, CDR2 LQKENI. The CDR3 sequence is 14 residues long. V gave up 1 base and J gave up 0 bases, with 7 bases separating them. CDR3 amino acids: CASSPLTSSYEQYF. Here the CDR3 DNA reads TGTGCCAGCTCACCACTAACAAGCTCCTACGAGCAGTACTTC.

The chain employs TRBV5-4 and TRBJ1-3, with D tentatively TRBD1 (5 bases). Germline loops: CDR1 SGHNT, CDR2 YYREEE (reference sequence). This CDR3 contains 15 residues. Trimming removed 0 bases at V and 4 bases at J, with 11 bases between. The CDR3 coding sequence is TGTGCCAGCAGCTTGGCCGGGACTGCCGGAAACACCATATATTTT. Encoded protein: CASSLAGTAGNTIYF.

The chain uses TRBV6-5 and TRBJ1-3; a weak D match, TRBD1 (5 bases). The V gene lost 5 bases and the J gene lost 4 bases, with 12 bases spanning the gap. Looked up from germline, CDR1 is MNHEY and CDR2 is SVGAGI. The CDR3 sequence is 14 residues long. The CDR3 spells CASSKRDLGNTIYF. The CDR3, as DNA: TGTGCCAGCAGTAAGCGGGACTTGGGAAACACCATATATTTT.